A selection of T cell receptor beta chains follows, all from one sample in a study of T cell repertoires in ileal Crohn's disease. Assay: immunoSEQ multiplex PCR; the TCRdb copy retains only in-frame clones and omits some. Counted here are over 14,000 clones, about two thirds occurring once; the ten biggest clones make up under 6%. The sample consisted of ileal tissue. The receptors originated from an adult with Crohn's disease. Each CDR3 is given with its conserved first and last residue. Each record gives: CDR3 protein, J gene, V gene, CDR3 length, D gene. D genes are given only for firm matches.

CDR3 protein: CASSLDENTEAFF
J gene: TRBJ1-1
V gene: TRBV7-9
CDR3 length: 13
D gene: -

CDR3 protein: CASRLLAGGPDTQYF
J gene: TRBJ2-3
V gene: TRBV5-6
CDR3 length: 15
D gene: TRBD2

CDR3 protein: CASSEVSTDTQYF
J gene: TRBJ2-3
V gene: TRBV6-1
CDR3 length: 13
D gene: -

CDR3 protein: CASSWTGQGEQYF
J gene: TRBJ2-7
V gene: TRBV7-6
CDR3 length: 13
D gene: TRBD1

CDR3 protein: CASSLDRGPDTIYF
J gene: TRBJ1-3
V gene: TRBV5-1
CDR3 length: 14
D gene: TRBD1

CDR3 protein: CASTSIYREKLFF
J gene: TRBJ1-4
V gene: TRBV6-1
CDR3 length: 13
D gene: -

CDR3 protein: CASSYNDRVTGELFF
J gene: TRBJ2-2
V gene: TRBV5-1
CDR3 length: 15
D gene: TRBD1

CDR3 protein: CASSESRIGSDTQYF
J gene: TRBJ2-3
V gene: TRBV10-1
CDR3 length: 15
D gene: -

CDR3 protein: CASSPPWGARTGANVLTF
J gene: TRBJ2-6
V gene: TRBV7-3
CDR3 length: 18
D gene: -

CDR3 protein: CATRTGGPNEKLFF
J gene: TRBJ1-4
V gene: TRBV15
CDR3 length: 14
D gene: TRBD1

CDR3 protein: CASSLSPGADTQYF
J gene: TRBJ2-3
V gene: TRBV5-1
CDR3 length: 14
D gene: -

CDR3 protein: CASSMGLAGDTDTQYF
J gene: TRBJ2-3
V gene: TRBV19
CDR3 length: 16
D gene: TRBD2

CDR3 protein: CASSPSQIGNTIYF
J gene: TRBJ1-3
V gene: TRBV11-2
CDR3 length: 14
D gene: -

CDR3 protein: CASSSGPRTYNEQFF
J gene: TRBJ2-1
V gene: TRBV7-3
CDR3 length: 15
D gene: -

CDR3 protein: CASSPRTSGVNEQFF
J gene: TRBJ2-1
V gene: TRBV5-4
CDR3 length: 15
D gene: TRBD2

CDR3 protein: CASSFWQVPTEAFF
J gene: TRBJ1-1
V gene: TRBV5-6
CDR3 length: 14
D gene: -

CDR3 protein: CASTPGQGASHYGYTF
J gene: TRBJ1-2
V gene: TRBV5-1
CDR3 length: 16
D gene: TRBD1

CDR3 protein: CASSPSTANTEAFF
J gene: TRBJ1-1
V gene: TRBV18
CDR3 length: 14
D gene: -

CDR3 protein: CASSPHGSGGAETQYF
J gene: TRBJ2-5
V gene: TRBV7-3
CDR3 length: 16
D gene: TRBD2

CDR3 protein: CASSAGTGGKGPQGYTF
J gene: TRBJ1-2
V gene: TRBV7-9
CDR3 length: 17
D gene: TRBD1

CDR3 protein: CASSEFGRGEQYF
J gene: TRBJ2-7
V gene: TRBV2
CDR3 length: 13
D gene: -

CDR3 protein: CASSARTTYTGELFF
J gene: TRBJ2-2
V gene: TRBV6-1
CDR3 length: 15
D gene: -

CDR3 protein: CASSQVRLAGGEQFF
J gene: TRBJ2-1
V gene: TRBV5-6
CDR3 length: 15
D gene: TRBD2

CDR3 protein: CASNLGTASGNTIYF
J gene: TRBJ1-3
V gene: TRBV28
CDR3 length: 15
D gene: -

CDR3 protein: CASSDRAGAPREQYF
J gene: TRBJ2-7
V gene: TRBV6-1
CDR3 length: 15
D gene: TRBD2

CDR3 protein: CASKRDRGRYEQYF
J gene: TRBJ2-7
V gene: TRBV27
CDR3 length: 14
D gene: TRBD1

CDR3 protein: CASSLDRVSGANVLTF
J gene: TRBJ2-6
V gene: TRBV16
CDR3 length: 16
D gene: TRBD1

CDR3 protein: CASSPYPRGTAEAFF
J gene: TRBJ1-1
V gene: TRBV7-3
CDR3 length: 15
D gene: -

CDR3 protein: CASSTGPSLYEQYF
J gene: TRBJ2-7
V gene: TRBV6-1
CDR3 length: 14
D gene: -

CDR3 protein: CASSSGGTYGYTF
J gene: TRBJ1-2
V gene: TRBV5-1
CDR3 length: 13
D gene: -

CDR3 protein: CTSSSKTIGNQPQHF
J gene: TRBJ1-5
V gene: TRBV1
CDR3 length: 15
D gene: -

CDR3 protein: CAGGGLTNTEAFF
J gene: TRBJ1-1
V gene: TRBV28
CDR3 length: 13
D gene: -

CDR3 protein: CASSTPPTYNYGYTF
J gene: TRBJ1-2
V gene: TRBV10-3
CDR3 length: 15
D gene: -

CDR3 protein: CACPGRGGNTIYF
J gene: TRBJ1-3
V gene: TRBV30
CDR3 length: 13
D gene: -

CDR3 protein: CASSFGGRETGELFF
J gene: TRBJ2-2
V gene: TRBV7-3
CDR3 length: 15
D gene: TRBD2

CDR3 protein: CASSLFRGQGTEAFF
J gene: TRBJ1-1
V gene: TRBV7-9
CDR3 length: 15
D gene: -

CDR3 protein: CATIGQLNQPQHF
J gene: TRBJ1-5
V gene: TRBV6-1
CDR3 length: 13
D gene: -

CDR3 protein: CASRTGDYGYTF
J gene: TRBJ1-2
V gene: TRBV27
CDR3 length: 12
D gene: -

CDR3 protein: CASSYSRQDNYEQYF
J gene: TRBJ2-7
V gene: TRBV6-5
CDR3 length: 15
D gene: -

CDR3 protein: CASFLRGSDTEAFF
J gene: TRBJ1-1
V gene: TRBV19
CDR3 length: 14
D gene: -

CDR3 protein: CASSLQGNTEAFF
J gene: TRBJ1-1
V gene: TRBV2
CDR3 length: 13
D gene: -

CDR3 protein: CATSRGLAGGKETQYF
J gene: TRBJ2-5
V gene: TRBV15
CDR3 length: 16
D gene: TRBD2

CDR3 protein: CASGDNGYTF
J gene: TRBJ1-2
V gene: TRBV2
CDR3 length: 10
D gene: -

CDR3 protein: CASSPIDSRYGGIQYF
J gene: TRBJ2-4
V gene: TRBV18
CDR3 length: 16
D gene: -

CDR3 protein: CASSSREAFF
J gene: TRBJ1-1
V gene: TRBV19
CDR3 length: 10
D gene: -

CDR3 protein: CASSAGTSGLSDTQYF
J gene: TRBJ2-3
V gene: TRBV18
CDR3 length: 16
D gene: TRBD2

CDR3 protein: CATSTTRDRENYGYTF
J gene: TRBJ1-2
V gene: TRBV15
CDR3 length: 16
D gene: TRBD1

CDR3 protein: CASSLALAGAGPNEQFF
J gene: TRBJ2-1
V gene: TRBV5-1
CDR3 length: 17
D gene: TRBD2

CDR3 protein: CASRSSRDSFSAQYF
J gene: TRBJ2-5
V gene: TRBV6-5
CDR3 length: 15
D gene: TRBD1

CDR3 protein: CASSSQSYEQYF
J gene: TRBJ2-7
V gene: TRBV11-2
CDR3 length: 12
D gene: -

CDR3 protein: CASSSQTGTYEQYF
J gene: TRBJ2-7
V gene: TRBV5-4
CDR3 length: 14
D gene: -

CDR3 protein: CASSEGPAYEQYF
J gene: TRBJ2-7
V gene: TRBV6-1
CDR3 length: 13
D gene: -

CDR3 protein: CASSATVDGNTEAFF
J gene: TRBJ1-1
V gene: TRBV10-1
CDR3 length: 15
D gene: -